These 13 T cell receptor beta chains originate from one sample sequenced in a study of blood T cell repertoires in COVID-19. Assay: immunoSEQ multiplex PCR; the TCRdb copy retains only in-frame clones and omits some. The sample includes about 210,000 clones, 80% to 90% of them seen just once. Sequencing input: peripheral blood. The receptors shown here come from a woman in her fifties or sixties with active or convalescent COVID-19.

The chain has TRBV24-1 and TRBJ2-5, with 8 nucleotides matching TRBD1. The V and J ends lost 0 bases and 5 bases, in that order; junction bases with no gene match: 4. The V gene's germline CDR1 is KGHDR and CDR2 SFDVKD. CDR3 length equals 15 residues. The CDR3 DNA is TGTGCCACCAGTGATTTGGGACAGGGAGGCGAGACCCAGTACTTC. Its translation is CATSDLGQGGETQYF.

This chain links TRBV12-3 or TRBV12-4 with TRBJ1-2; D is possibly TRBD1 (6 bases). The V and J ends lost 6 bases and 5 bases respectively, with 13 bases between them. The CDR3 contains 13 residues. CDR3 nucleotide sequence: TGTGCCAGCAGATACAGGGAAGGGTATGGCTACACCTTC. This gives the protein CASRYREGYGYTF.

The V call is TRBV11-2, the J call TRBJ2-1, with D tentatively TRBD2 (5 bases). Germline-derived CDR1 and CDR2 are SGHAT and FQNNGV. V was trimmed by 0 bases and J by 10 bases, leaving 10 bases between them. This CDR3 has 13 residues. The CDR3 spells CASSLDRGREQFF. The CDR3 DNA sequence: TGTGCCAGCAGCTTAGATCGGGGAAGGGAGCAGTTCTTC.

The gene calls are TRBV2 and TRBJ2-5; 14 bases are shared with TRBD2. V trimming: 1 base; J trimming: 0 bases; junction bases outside the gene matches: 4. CDR1 is SNHLY, CDR2 FYNNEI, per germline. This CDR3 is 18 amino acids long. The CDR3 region is CASSEGTSGGLYQETQYF. The DNA of the CDR3 is TGTGCCAGCAGTGAAGGGACTAGCGGGGGGTTGTACCAAGAGACCCAGTACTTC.

V is TRBV18 and J is TRBJ1-2; TRBD1 matches 11 bases. The V gene end was trimmed by 3 bases and the J gene end by 8 bases; junction bases not matched to a gene: 5. The CDR3 runs to 14 residues. From germline, CDR1 is KGHSH and CDR2 LQKENI. DNA for the CDR3: TGTGCCAGCTCACCCGGACAGGGGGCTGGGGGCTACACCTTC. Translated: CASSPGQGAGGYTF.

The chain employs TRBV27 and TRBJ1-1, with 7 bases fitting TRBD1. J was trimmed by 5 bases and V by 10 bases; bases with no gene match: 7. This CDR3 spans 12 amino acids. Germline loops: CDR1 MNHEY, CDR2 SMNVEV (reference sequence). CDR3 nucleotide sequence: TGTGCCACCTCCGACAGGGTAACTGAAGCTTTCTTT. Its translation is CATSDRVTEAFF.

CDR3 coding DNA: TGTGCCACCAGCAGACAACTTGATCAGCCCCAGCATTTT. Its protein product is CATSRQLDQPQHF. The chain uses TRBV15 and TRBJ1-5, with D uncertain. The CDR3 runs to 13 residues. Germline V gene lookup returns CDR1 LNHNV and CDR2 YYDKDF (reference sequence). Trimming removed 2 bases from V and 5 bases from J, with 7 bases in between.

The chain recombines TRBV5-4 with TRBJ2-5; D remains ambiguous. The CDR3 is 16 residues long. Germline V gene sequence: CDR1 SGHNT, CDR2 YYREEE (reference sequence). V lost 4 bases and J lost 5, with 21 bases in between. The CDR3 DNA follows: TGTGCCAGCAGCCCCTCACCTGCGAATCCCAGGGAGACCCAGTACTTC. Translating it yields CASSPSPANPRETQYF. The variable domain in full, completed from reference TRBV5-4 and TRBJ2-5, reads ETGVTQSPTHLIKTRGQQVTLRCSSQSGHNTVSWYQQALGQGPQFIFQYYREEENGRGNFPPRFSGLQFPNYSSELNVNALELDDSALYLCASSPSPANPRETQYFGPGTRLLVL.

The rearrangement uses TRBV11-3 and TRBJ2-1; tentative D call: TRBD1 (6 bases). Germline V gene sequence: CDR1 SGHNT, CDR2 YENEEA. Trimming shortened V by 5 bases and J by 0 bases, and 11 bases separated the two germline ends. This CDR3 is 15 amino acids long. CDR3 DNA: TGTGCCAGCAGCCATGGGACAACCTCCTACAATGAGCAGTTCTTC. It is translated as CASSHGTTSYNEQFF.

The V call is TRBV5-1, the J call TRBJ1-6; tentatively, D is TRBD1 (5 bases). The CDR3 totals 14 residues. The V end was cut by 1 base, the J end by 8 bases, with 10 bases between. Germline V CDR1 and CDR2: SGHRS, YFSETQ. For the CDR3, the DNA is TGCGCCAGCAGCTTGCAGGGTTCGGATTCACCCCTCCACTTT. This translates into CASSLQGSDSPLHF.

V is TRBV6-5 and J is TRBJ1-2, with 12 bases fitting TRBD1. J lost 7 bases, V lost 0 bases, and 3 bases had no gene match. CDR1 and CDR2 (germline): MNHEY, SVGAGI. The CDR3 is 15 amino acids. The chain's CDR3 is CASSYSGQGASGYTF. The DNA of the CDR3 is TGTGCCAGCAGTTACTCGGGACAGGGGGCAAGTGGCTACACCTTC.

The V call is TRBV12-3 or TRBV12-4, the J call TRBJ1-1, with D uncertain. The CDR3 totals 11 residues. The ends were cut back, 6 bases at V and 4 bases at J, with 6 bases in the middle. CDR3 DNA sequence: TGTGCCAGCAGACAGAGCACTGAAGCTTTCTTT. Its translation: CASRQSTEAFF.

This chain links TRBV28 with TRBJ1-2; a weak D match, TRBD1 (6 bases). Looked up from germline, CDR1 is MDHEN and CDR2 is SYDVKM. The V end lost 3 bases, the J end lost 8 bases, and 16 bases lay between the germline ends. CDR3 length: 14 amino acids. The chain's CDR3 is CASSFTGGQGGYTF. In DNA form, the CDR3 reads TGTGCCAGCAGTTTTACGGGGGGCCAGGGAGGCTACACCTTC.